This T cell receptor (beta chain) came from a study of Tregs in tolerant kidney transplant recipients. Study at large: Recipients received nonmyeloablative bone marrow transplants from related graft donors, with transient mixed chimerism. Study findings and constraints: Tregs expanded with activated donor B cells seemed most donor-specific.

Some clones are missing from TCRdb's copy, which holds only in-frame ones; the method was immunoSEQ multiplex PCR. The sample's table shows about 48,000 clones. Turning to this clone: Its antigen is still unknown.

Sequenced material: CD4+ T cells from blood, taken before the transplant. The sequence derives from a human donor who received a combined kidney and bone marrow transplant.

The CDR3 protein is CAWSVMWQSEAFF. CDR3 bases read: TGTGCCTGGAGTGTAATGTGGCAGAGTGAA. The rearrangement joins TRBV30 to TRBJ1-1; unclear D gene. The CDR3 end is not reached by the read, which stops 3 residues before it; the germline J gene fills it in. The CDR3 sequence is 13 residues long. Germline-derived CDR1 and CDR2 are GTSNPN and SVGIG (reference sequence). V was cut by 0 bases and J by 7 bases, with 12 bases left in between.